Following are 21 T cell receptor beta chains from one sample sequenced in a study of vaccination and CD4 T cells after COVID-19. No antigens are known for them. An Oncomine TCR Beta short-read assay was used to sequence the DNA from cultured CD4+ T cells. TCRdb reprocessed the PCR reads with MiXCR, giving one entry per CDR3 protein. The data show about 6,500 distinct CDR3 sequences, with roughly 18% seen just once and 20% held by the top ten. Treatment noted: roughly 11-day PBMC culture with coronavirus spike peptide pools or control peptides (ViraFEST assay). Sequenced material: CD4+ T cells from blood, cultured in vitro. These receptors were obtained from a human donor who had recovered from COVID-19.

In DNA, the CDR3 is TGTGCCAGCAATCTAGCGGGGGACCTACCAGATACGCAGTATTTT. Translating gives CASNLAGDLPDTQYF. This chain connects TRBV6-2 or TRBV6-3 to TRBJ2-3; 10 nucleotides match TRBD2. Germline values: CDR1 MNHEY, CDR2 SVGEGT. This CDR3 is built from 15 residues. J lost 4 bases, V lost 7 bases, and 8 bases had no gene match.

The chain has TRBV30 and TRBJ2-1; TRBD1 matches 7 bases. CDR1 is GTSNPN, CDR2 SVGIG, per germline (reference sequence). The junction had 3 bases not matched to a gene; V was cut back by 3 bases and J by 4 bases. The CDR3 is 13 amino acids. The CDR3 DNA sequence: TGTGCCTGGAGCGCGGACAGGTACAATGAGCAGTTCTTC. As protein: CAWSADRYNEQFF.

The V call is TRBV4-2, the J call TRBJ1-4, with D perhaps matching TRBD1 (5 bases). Per germline, CDR1 LGHNA and CDR2 YNFKEQ. This CDR3 contains 15 residues. Trimming took off 0 bases at V and 2 bases at J, with 7 bases between the two ends. The DNA of the CDR3 is TGTGCCAGCAGCCAAGAGGGGGTTACTAATGAAAAACTGTTTTTT. Its translation: CASSQEGVTNEKLFF.

This chain joins TRBV28 and TRBJ1-4; 9 nucleotides match TRBD1. The CDR3 extends over 14 amino acids. The germline CDR1 and CDR2 sequences are MDHEN and SYDVKM. J gave up 6 bases and V 6 bases, and 5 bases lay outside the gene matches. The CDR3 bases are TGTGCCAGCAGCCTCGGGACAGGGTATGAAAAACTGTTTTTT. This translates into CASSLGTGYEKLFF.

Notes on this clonotype: Just one base apart from a much larger clone, this may be a read error. The chain is built from TRBV7-2 and TRBJ1-5, with 7 bases aligning to TRBD1. The CDR3 length is 14 residues. Germline assignment: CDR1 SGHTA and CDR2 FQGNSA. The CDR3 loop reads CAGSLGTVSQPQHF. The DNA of the CDR3 is TGTGCCGGCAGCTTAGGGACAGTAAGTCAGCCCCAGCATTTT.

This chain links TRBV5-1 with TRBJ1-2; tentatively, D is TRBD1 (5 bases). The CDR3 runs to 14 residues. With 0 bases removed from V and 3 bases from J, the gap between germline ends came to 9 bases. Germline loops: CDR1 SGHRS, CDR2 YFSETQ. Written as DNA, the CDR3 is TGCGCCAGCAGCTTGGGGGGCAGTTACTATGGCTACACCTTC. This codes for CASSLGGSYYGYTF.

V is TRBV11-2 and J is TRBJ2-3, with 15 positions matching TRBD2. Losses at the gene ends were 3 bases for V and 9 bases for J; bases not matched to a gene: 16. The germline V gene has CDR1 SGHAT and CDR2 FQNNGV. CDR3 length: 19 amino acids. The CDR3 protein is CASSFGTSGGRIPRVTQYF. The DNA for the CDR3 is TGTGCCAGCAGCTTCGGGACTAGCGGGGGGCGCATCCCCCGGGTGACGCAGTATTTT.

The rearrangement joins TRBV5-6 to TRBJ1-6, with 7 bases identical to TRBD1. The CDR3 length is 15 residues. CDR1 is SGHDT and CDR2 is YYEEEE in the germline V gene. Losses at the gene ends were 0 bases for V and 6 bases for J; bases not matched to a gene: 3. CDR3 nucleotide sequence: TGTGCCAGCAGCTTGGACAGGGGCGGTAATTCACCCCTCCACTTT. The encoded protein is CASSLDRGGNSPLHF.

CDR3 sequence: CAWTSRLGGESPLHF. The CDR3 bases are TGTGCCTGGACCTCCCGTTTAGGTGGTGAATCACCCCTCCACTTT. The chain uses TRBV30 and TRBJ1-6; no clear D. The germline V and J ends were trimmed by 4 bases and 10 bases, with 20 bases remaining between them. This CDR3 has 15 residues. In germline, CDR1 is GTSNPN, CDR2 SVGIG (reference sequence). Full variable domain (rest looked up from reference TRBV30 and TRBJ1-6): SQTIHQWPATLVQPVGSPLSLECTVEGTSNPNLYWYRQAAGRGLQLLFYSVGIGQISSEVPQNLSASRPQDRQFILSSKKLLLSDSGFYLCAWTSRLGGESPLHFGNGTRLTVT.

This clonotype was observed a handful of times. V is TRBV6-1 and J is TRBJ2-3; 10 nucleotides align to TRBD1. Looked up from germline, CDR1 is MNHNS and CDR2 is SASEGT. The CDR3 spans 16 residues. J gave up 4 bases and V 1 base, and 5 bases lay outside the gene matches. CDR3 DNA: TGTGCCAGCAGTGAAGGTTGGGACAGGGGCTCAGATACGCAGTATTTT. Encoded protein: CASSEGWDRGSDTQYF.

The rearrangement joins TRBV10-3 to TRBJ1-3; the D gene is possibly TRBD1 (6 bases). The CDR3 is made up of 15 amino acids. Trimming cost V 3 bases and J 9 bases, with 18 bases left between them. Germline-derived CDR1 and CDR2 are ENHRY and SYGVKD. The CDR3 spells CAISEGARGEGTIYF. For the CDR3, the DNA is TGTGCCATCAGTGAAGGGGCCAGGGGAGAGGGCACCATATATTTT.

Within the sample, this clonotype is medium-sized. The V gene is TRBV19, the J gene TRBJ1-1; 7 nucleotides align to TRBD1. Unmatched junction bases numbered 8, after V lost 4 bases and J lost 3 bases. The CDR3 has 15 residues. Germline-derived CDR1 and CDR2 are LNHDA and SQIVND (reference sequence). The CDR3 coding sequence is TGTGCCAGTAGTAGTAGGGGGCGCGGGGACACTGAAGCTTTCTTT. This sequence encodes CASSSRGRGDTEAFF.

The sample holds one count of this clonotype. At one end, the junction sequence differs from germline, possibly due to a read error. The chain links TRBV7-6 to TRBJ2-2; 11 bases fit TRBD2. This CDR3 has 16 residues. The germline V gene encodes CDR1 SGHVS and CDR2 FNYEAQ. This CDR3 reads CVSSLALAGGAGELFF. DNA for the CDR3: TGTGTCAGCAGCTTAGCCCTAGCGGGAGGAGCCGGGGAGCTGTTTTTT. The full variable domain, in which reference TRBV7-6 and TRBJ2-2 provide the parts outside the CDR3, is GAGVSQSPRYKVTKRGQDVALRCDPISGHVSLYWYRQALGQGPEFLTYFNYEAQQDKSGLPNDRFSAERPEGSISTLTIQRTEQRDSAMYRCVSSLALAGGAGELFFGEGSRLTVL.

This clonotype is judged medium-sized (0.01 to 0.1%). V gene TRBV11-3 combines with J gene TRBJ2-4; 10 nucleotides line up with TRBD1. The V and J ends lost 7 bases and 8 bases, in that order; junction bases with no gene match: 5. Germline loops: CDR1 SGHNT, CDR2 YENEEA. The CDR3 contains 13 residues. The CDR3 DNA reads as TGTGCCAGCAACAGCGGACAGGGGGACATTCAGTACTTC. Its protein product is CASNSGQGDIQYF.

A few counts support this clonotype. This sequence joins TRBV27 and TRBJ2-7, with TRBD2 matching over 7 bases. In germline, CDR1 is MNHEY, CDR2 SMNVEV (reference sequence). V was pared by 1 base and J by 5 bases, with 8 bases of the junction left unmatched. There are 15 residues in the CDR3. CDR3 sequence (DNA): TGTGCCAGCAGTTTATTCGGCGGGAGTCTCAACGAGCAGTACTTC. The encoded protein is CASSLFGGSLNEQYF.

This chain connects TRBV25-1 to TRBJ1-4, with D tentatively TRBD1 (6 bases). Germline loops: CDR1 MGHDK, CDR2 SYGVNS. The CDR3 consists of 14 residues. Trimming pared 6 bases from V and 3 bases from J, leaving 11 bases between. CDR3 nucleotide sequence: TGTGCCAGCAGGTTACAGGGAGCTAATGAAAAACTGTTTTTT. This encodes CASRLQGANEKLFF.

The rearrangement links TRBV6-1 to TRBJ2-7; 7 bases agree with TRBD1. Germline loops: CDR1 MNHNS, CDR2 SASEGT. V lost 6 bases and J lost 0; bases outside the gene matches: 8. CDR3 length equals 15 residues. CDR3 bases: TGTGCCAGCAGACCCCGGGACAGCCTCTCCTACGAGCAGTACTTC. Its protein product is CASRPRDSLSYEQYF.

There are a few counts of this clonotype. This sequence joins TRBV20-1 and TRBJ2-1; D not resolved. The germline gives CDR1 DFQATT, CDR2 SNEGSKA (reference sequence). The germline V and J ends were trimmed by 4 bases and 0 bases, with 10 bases remaining between them. The CDR3 length is 14 residues. CDR3 loop: CSAKDKPSYNEQFF. CDR3 coding DNA: TGCAGTGCTAAGGATAAGCCCTCCTACAATGAGCAGTTCTTC.

This clonotype was observed a handful of times. The chain carries TRBV9 and TRBJ1-3, with D possibly being TRBD1 (5 bases). The germline V gene encodes CDR1 SGDLS and CDR2 YYNGEE. This CDR3 is built from 11 residues. The V gene lost 7 bases and the J gene lost 11 bases, with 13 bases spanning the gap. The CDR3 coding sequence is TGTGCCAGCGGGCCGGGGACGGCCATATATTTT. Protein: CASGPGTAIYF.

There are a few counts of this clonotype. Compared with germline, one end of the junction differs, possibly owing to a read error. The chain uses TRBV15 and TRBJ2-7; D is unresolved. The CDR3 is made up of 19 amino acids. Per the germline V gene, CDR1 is LNHNV and CDR2 is YYDKDF (reference sequence). DNA of the CDR3: TGTGCCACCAGCAGAGATTGGCGATCCTCAGGTGGCATCTCCTTCGAGCAGTACTTC. Protein product: CATSRDWRSSGGISFEQYF.

This chain links TRBV28 with TRBJ1-1; 10 nucleotides align to TRBD1. Germline loops: CDR1 MDHEN, CDR2 SYDVKM. The J segment lost 4 bases and the V segment lost 6 bases, leaving 14 bases of the junction unmatched. The CDR3 consists of 17 residues. The CDR3 DNA is TGTGCCAGCAGAATTAACCCGGGACAGGGGTGGCGCACTGAAGCTTTCTTT. Protein product: CASRINPGQGWRTEAFF.